Each of the 27 T cell receptor beta chains below was sequenced from the same sample in a study of radiotherapy plus CTLA-4 blockade in lung cancer (dated by TCRdb to 2016 to 2019). Library preparation employed the immunoSEQ multiplex PCR assay. In TCRdb, the immuneACCESS table is reduced to in-frame sequences with V and J assigned. These tables do not hold every clone; where another copy was compared, an unresolved V gene accounts for under half, and the others remain unexplained. In all, the sample holds about 49,000 clones, and approximately 84% of those were seen once. The ten top clones hold 28% of the sample. The sequences come from peripheral blood, collected from a patient treated with radiotherapy plus ipilimumab. These receptors all come from a human donor with non-small cell lung cancer whose response to radiotherapy plus ipilimumab could not be evaluated.

This clone appeared a few times. The rearrangement joins TRBV29-1 to TRBJ1-5, with D hard to call. The germline V gene has CDR1 SQVTM and CDR2 ANQGSEA. The CDR3 is 14 amino acids. V lost 4 bases, J lost 6 bases, and 16 bases lay in between. As DNA, the CDR3 is TGCAGCGTTGGCGATAGCGGGTCTGGTCAGCCCCAGCATTTT. It is translated as CSVGDSGSGQPQHF.

The chain joins TRBV6-1 to TRBJ2-7; 12 bases map to TRBD1. Germline loops: CDR1 MNHNS, CDR2 SASEGT. The CDR3 is 15 amino acids. V shed 2 bases and J 6 bases; nucleotides not matched to a gene: 5. The chain's CDR3 is CASSETPGQGAEQYF. CDR3 coding DNA: TGTGCCAGCAGTGAAACTCCGGGACAGGGGGCCGAGCAGTACTTC.

The chain is built from TRBV4-1 and TRBJ2-2, with D perhaps matching TRBD1 (6 bases). The germline V gene has CDR1 MGHRA and CDR2 YSYEKL. V lost 4 bases and J lost 4, with 13 bases in between. This CDR3 spans 15 amino acids. The CDR3 loop reads CASSRETGSTGELFF. The CDR3 DNA reads as TGCGCCAGCAGCCGCGAAACAGGGTCCACCGGGGAGCTGTTTTTT.

For this clone: Mismatch with germline at one junction end may stem from a read error. The rearrangement links TRBV5-1 to TRBJ1-4; unclear D gene. This CDR3 contains 12 residues. CDR1 and CDR2 (germline): SGHRS, YFSETQ. CDR3 coding DNA: TGCGCCAGCAGCCAACGAGAAGGAGAACTATTTTTT. Its translation: CASSQREGELFF.

This chain links TRBV5-1 with TRBJ1-1; D is perhaps TRBD1 (5 bases). CDR1 and CDR2 from the germline V gene are SGHRS and YFSETQ. The V and J ends lost 3 bases and 5 bases respectively, with 8 bases between them. The CDR3 is 12 residues long. The chain's CDR3 is CASSWGGTEAFF. CDR3 DNA sequence: TGCGCCAGCAGCTGGGGGGGGACTGAAGCTTTCTTT.

The chain combines TRBV19 with TRBJ2-2; D possibly corresponds to TRBD1 (5 bases). The CDR3 contains 12 residues. Germline V gene sequence: CDR1 LNHDA, CDR2 SQIVND (reference sequence). Trimming stripped 10 bases from V and 6 bases from J, with 12 bases between. CDR3 region: CATQGAPGELFF. Written as DNA, the CDR3 is TGTGCCACCCAAGGGGCCCCCGGGGAGCTGTTTTTT. Complete variable domain (other parts from reference TRBV19 and TRBJ2-2): DGGITQSPKYLFRKEGQNVTLSCEQNLNHDAMYWYRQDPGQGLRLIYYSQIVNDFQKGDIAEGYSVSREKKESFPLTVTSAQKNPTAFYLCATQGAPGELFFGEGSRLTVL.

The CDR3 reads CACTGTGAYEQYF. The CDR3 region has the DNA TGTGCCTGCACCGGGACAGGGGCCTACGAGCAGTACTTC. This chain links TRBV30 with TRBJ2-7; the match to TRBD1 covers 10 bases. This CDR3 has 13 residues. From germline, CDR1 is GTSNPN and CDR2 SVGIG (reference sequence). V was pared by 6 bases and J by 2 bases, with 4 bases of the junction left unmatched.

There are a few counts of this clone. The V call is TRBV23-1, the J call TRBJ2-3; 12 bases are shared with TRBD2. TRBV23-1 falls under the ORF class, with uncertain function. V lost 1 base, J lost 1 base, and 12 bases stayed unmatched. The CDR3 runs 20 residues. CDR3 in amino acids: CASSQFFASGRAGGTDTQYF. Written as DNA, the CDR3 is TGCGCCAGCAGTCAATTCTTCGCTAGCGGGAGGGCCGGGGGCACAGATACGCAGTATTTT.

The chain has TRBV10-3 and TRBJ1-2, with D possibly being TRBD1 (6 bases). This CDR3 spans 16 amino acids. Germline V gene sequence: CDR1 ENHRY, CDR2 SYGVKD. V was pared by 4 bases and J by 2 bases, with 17 bases between. CDR3 protein: CAISGTTGDGNYGYTF. The CDR3 DNA sequence: TGTGCCATCAGTGGAACGACAGGTGATGGCAACTATGGCTACACCTTC.

The rearrangement uses TRBV29-1 and TRBJ2-7, with D perhaps matching TRBD2 (5 bases). V was trimmed by 5 bases and J by 0 bases, leaving 11 bases between them. Germline CDR1 and CDR2: SQVTM and ANQGSEA. The CDR3 loop spans 13 amino acids. CDR3 region: CSVRLAHSYEQYF. CDR3 nucleotide sequence: TGCAGCGTTCGGCTAGCTCACTCCTACGAGCAGTACTTC.

This chain links TRBV25-1 with TRBJ2-7, with 7 positions matching TRBD1. The CDR3 spans 15 residues. The germline CDR1 and CDR2 sequences are MGHDK and SYGVNS. J lost 4 bases, V lost 1 base, and 7 bases had no gene match. CDR3 coding DNA: TGTGCCAGCAGTGAATGGGCCGGGACAGAGTACGAGCAGTACTTC. Its protein is CASSEWAGTEYEQYF.

This clone was seen only once. The chain has TRBV28 and TRBJ2-3, with D perhaps TRBD2 (5 bases). Germline lookup yields CDR1 MDHEN and CDR2 SYDVKM. Trimming took 3 bases from V and 0 from J, leaving 13 bases between them. This CDR3 is built from 16 residues. This CDR3 is CASSFTGSSSTDTQYF. The CDR3 DNA reads TGTGCCAGCAGTTTCACGGGGAGCTCTAGCACAGATACGCAGTATTTT. Based on the CDR3 plus reference TRBV28 and TRBJ2-3, the full variable domain is DVKVTQSSRYLVKRTGEKVFLECVQDMDHENMFWYRQDPGLGLRLIYFSYDVKMKEKGDIPEGYSVSREKKERFSLILESASTNQTSMYLCASSFTGSSSTDTQYFGPGTRLTVL.

The V gene is TRBV5-1, the J gene TRBJ2-5; 11 bases fit TRBD2. J was trimmed by 2 bases and V by 2 bases; bases with no gene match: 2. CDR1 is SGHRS and CDR2 is YFSETQ in the germline V gene. This CDR3 has 15 amino acids. The CDR3 loop reads CASSLTSGRQETQYF. The CDR3 DNA sequence: TGCGCCAGCAGCTTAACTAGCGGGAGACAAGAGACCCAGTACTTC.

This clone was seen only a few times. DNA for the CDR3: TGTGCCAGCAGTGAGGAGGGGCTTGGCTACACCTTC. Its translation is CASSEEGLGYTF. V and J are TRBV2 and TRBJ1-2, with TRBD1 as a possible D gene (5 bases). Germline CDR1 SNHLY, CDR2 FYNNEI. CDR3 length equals 12 residues. Trimming cost V 3 bases and J 7 bases, with 9 bases left between them.

The V call is TRBV9, the J call TRBJ2-6; D possibly corresponds to TRBD1 (5 bases). The CDR3 extends over 15 amino acids. Trimming took 0 bases from V and 2 from J, leaving 6 bases between them. Per the germline V gene, CDR1 is SGDLS and CDR2 is YYNGEE. For the CDR3, the DNA is TGTGCCAGCAGCGTAGAAGGGGCTGGGGCCAACGTCCTGACTTTC. Protein sequence: CASSVEGAGANVLTF.

At least ten counts were recorded for this clone. The chain has TRBV6-6 and TRBJ2-5, with D unresolved. The V gene lost 8 bases and the J gene lost 1 base, with 11 bases spanning the gap. The CDR3 loop spans 13 amino acids. Germline V gene lookup returns CDR1 MNHNY and CDR2 SVGAGI (reference sequence). This CDR3 reads CASVLQVQETQYF. The CDR3 bases are TGTGCCAGCGTACTTCAGGTCCAAGAGACCCAGTACTTC.

The chain joins TRBV25-1 to TRBJ1-5; 9 nucleotides align to TRBD1. This CDR3 contains 17 residues. V lost 4 bases to trimming and J lost 4 bases; unmatched junction nucleotides: 11. Germline-derived CDR1 and CDR2 are MGHDK and SYGVNS. The DNA of the CDR3 is TGTGCCAGCAGTGCTTCCACCGGGACAGGGAAGAATCAGCCCCAGCATTTT. The encoded protein is CASSASTGTGKNQPQHF. Complete variable domain (other parts from reference TRBV25-1 and TRBJ1-5): EADIYQTPRYLVIGTGKKITLECSQTMGHDKMYWYQQDPGMELHLIHYSYGVNSTEKGDLSSESTVSRIRTEHFPLTLESARPSHTSQYLCASSASTGTGKNQPQHFGDGTRLSIL.

On this clone itself: Mismatch with germline at one junction end may stem from a read error. The V call is TRBV7-7, the J call TRBJ2-7; 7 positions agree with TRBD2. This CDR3 comprises 14 residues. Germline V CDR1 and CDR2: SSHAT, FNYEAQ (reference sequence). The CDR3 loop reads CASSRRERLDEQYF. DNA for the CDR3: TGTGCTAGCAGCCGGCGGGAGAGGTTGGACGAGCAGTACTTC.

The DNA for the CDR3 is TGTGCCAGCAGTGTCCCGGGACTAGCGGGAGGACCCTACAATGAGCAGTTCTTC. Amino acids: CASSVPGLAGGPYNEQFF. The chain recombines TRBV6-4 with TRBJ2-1; TRBD2 aligns across 15 bases. V gave up 4 bases and J gave up 2 bases; unmatched junction bases: 6. Germline V gene lookup returns CDR1 MRHNA and CDR2 SNTAGT. The CDR3 covers 18 residues.

This chain connects TRBV6-4 to TRBJ2-3; D is perhaps TRBD2 (6 bases). The germline V gene has CDR1 MRHNA and CDR2 SNTAGT. This CDR3 contains 13 residues. Trimming stripped 8 bases from V and 6 bases from J, with 15 bases between. The CDR3 sequence: CASSVGGWDTQYF. Written as DNA, the CDR3 is TGTGCCAGCTCCGTCGGAGGGTGGGATACGCAGTATTTT.

The CDR3 DNA is TGTGCCAGCAGTGTCCCCGCGGGGGGGAGCTCCTACAATGAGCAGTTCTTC. Protein sequence: CASSVPAGGSSYNEQFF. The chain links TRBV6-1 to TRBJ2-1, with TRBD2 matching over 9 bases. The CDR3 has 17 residues. Germline CDR1 MNHNS, CDR2 SASEGT. V lost 4 bases, J lost 0 bases, and 7 bases stayed unmatched.

This clone has a single count. The chain couples TRBV4-3 to TRBJ1-5, with D unclear. The ends were cut back, 2 bases at V and 2 bases at J, with 10 bases in the middle. The CDR3 extends over 15 amino acids. Germline loops: CDR1 LGHNA, CDR2 YSLEER. CDR3 loop: CASSQIIGGNQPQHF. In DNA form, the CDR3 reads TGCGCCAGCAGCCAAATCATCGGAGGCAATCAGCCCCAGCATTTT.

J is TRBJ1-2 and V is TRBV6-1; D not resolved. V lost 8 bases, J lost 2 bases, and 15 bases lay in between. The CDR3 totals 14 residues. From germline, CDR1 is MNHNS and CDR2 SASEGT. Here the CDR3 reads CASHREQINYGYTF. CDR3 in DNA: TGTGCCAGCCATCGTGAACAGATAAACTATGGCTACACCTTC.

V is TRBV15 and J is TRBJ1-4; D remains ambiguous. The V and J ends lost 8 bases and 11 bases respectively, with 9 bases between them. CDR1 and CDR2 from the germline V gene are LNHNV and YYDKDF (reference sequence). CDR3 length: 10 residues. The CDR3 loop reads CATGGSKLFF. CDR3 DNA sequence: TGTGCCACCGGAGGAAGTAAACTGTTTTTT.

In this sample, this clone turned up once. This sequence joins TRBV28 and TRBJ2-1, with 9 bases aligning to TRBD1. V trimming: 4 bases; J trimming: 3 bases; junction bases outside the gene matches: 4. The CDR3 length is 15 residues. Germline V gene sequence: CDR1 MDHEN, CDR2 SYDVKM. CDR3 DNA sequence: TGTGCCAGCAGTTCCCCGGGACAGGGCTACAATGAGCAGTTCTTC. It is translated as CASSSPGQGYNEQFF.

The rearrangement uses TRBV6-5 and TRBJ2-2; perhaps TRBD2 as D (6 bases). The CDR3 sequence is 14 residues long. V lost 7 bases and J lost 4, with 13 bases in between. Germline V gene sequence: CDR1 MNHEY, CDR2 SVGAGI. The CDR3 is CASIPLGGTGELFF. CDR3 nucleotides: TGTGCCAGCATTCCCCTGGGGGGCACCGGGGAGCTGTTTTTT.

The chain is built from TRBV7-9 and TRBJ1-3; D ambiguous. Germline V CDR1 and CDR2: SEHNR, FQNEAQ (reference sequence). The length of the CDR3 is 14 residues. Trimming removed 4 bases at V and 0 bases at J, with 7 bases between. As DNA, the CDR3 is TGTGCCAGCAGCTCGACGGGCTCTGGAAACACCATATATTTT. Its translation: CASSSTGSGNTIYF.